These T cell receptor beta chains were read from a single sample in a study of T cell clones after liver transplantation. Assay used: immunoSEQ multiplex PCR; TCRdb lists only in-frame clones, some missing. The table lists some 75,000 clones, 80% of them singletons. Source: CD4+ T cells from blood, taken before liver transplant. The receptors originated from a human donor who received a liver transplant. Both conserved end residues are part of each CDR3. D genes are given only for firm matches. Some rows have no size entry. The others give once, few or many, or a class for an expanded clone.

clone size,CDR3 length,V gene,J gene,D gene,CDR3 protein,CDR3 DNA
once,15,TRBV5-1,TRBJ1-1,-,CASSPEGLGNTEAFF,TGCGCCAGCAGCCCGGAAGGTCTAGGGAACACTGAAGCTTTCTTT
few,16,TRBV18,TRBJ1-3,-,CASSQTVGATGNTIYF,TGTGCCAGCTCACAGACGGTTGGGGCCACTGGAAACACCATATATTTT
-,13,TRBV15,TRBJ1-1,-,CATSRDWRTEAFF,TGTGCCACCAGCAGAGATTGGCGCACTGAAGCTTTCTTT
once,15,TRBV7-2,TRBJ2-2,-,CASSLVAENTGELFF,TGTGCCAGCAGCTTAGTAGCGGAGAACACCGGGGAGCTGTTTTTT
-,16,TRBV10-3,TRBJ2-1,TRBD2,CAISGTSGSPGGEQFF,TGTGCCATCAGTGGGACTAGCGGGAGTCCAGGCGGTGAGCAGTTCTTC
-,17,TRBV2,TRBJ2-1,TRBD2,CASEISPGGSIFNEQFF,TGTGCCTCCGAGATCTCCCCGGGAGGGTCAATATTTAATGAGCAGTTCTTC
-,15,TRBV28,TRBJ2-5,-,CASSSTIQGGETQYF,TGTGCTAGCAGTTCGACAATACAGGGTGGGGAGACCCAGTACTTC
-,16,TRBV7-2,TRBJ2-1,TRBD2,CASSPRGTSGRDEQFF,TGTGCCAGCAGCCCCCGCGGGACTAGCGGGAGGGATGAGCAGTTCTTC
once,16,TRBV5-6,TRBJ1-5,-,CASSLGGSAGQGPQHF,TGTGCCAGCAGCTTGGGAGGGTCGGCAGGCCAAGGGCCCCAGCATTTT
-,15,TRBV7-2,TRBJ2-7,TRBD2,CASSLTGTSPYEQYF,TGTGCCAGCAGCTTGACCGGGACTAGCCCCTACGAGCAGTACTTC
-,14,TRBV29-1,TRBJ1-1,TRBD1,CSVAVGTANTEAFF,TGCAGCGTTGCTGTAGGGACAGCGAACACTGAAGCTTTCTTT
-,14,TRBV6-5,TRBJ2-7,TRBD1,CASSSRQGANEQYF,TGTGCCAGCAGTTCCCGACAGGGGGCCAACGAGCAGTACTTC
few,16,TRBV10-1,TRBJ2-1,TRBD1,CASSDEVTGGYNEQFF,TGCGCCAGCAGTGATGAAGTGACAGGGGGCTACAATGAGCAGTTCTTC
-,14,TRBV7-9,TRBJ2-2,-,CASRNAGGTGELFF,TGTGCCAGCAGAAACGCTGGGGGAACCGGGGAGCTGTTTTTT
-,15,TRBV19,TRBJ1-5,TRBD1,CASRPSGTGDQPQHF,TGTGCCAGTAGGCCCTCCGGGACAGGAGATCAGCCCCAGCATTTT
once,13,TRBV19,TRBJ1-2,-,CASSIFGAYGYTF,TGTGCCAGTAGTATTTTCGGGGCCTATGGCTACACCTTC
-,16,TRBV28,TRBJ1-1,-,CASRQAGVRSNTEAFF,TGTGCCAGCAGACAGGCGGGGGTCAGGTCGAACACTGAAGCTTTCTTT
-,13,TRBV6-5,TRBJ1-1,-,CASSYEQDTEAFF,TGTGCCAGCAGTTACGAGCAGGACACTGAAGCTTTCTTT
-,13,TRBV19,TRBJ1-1,-,CASLRDTGFEAFF,TGTGCCAGTCTCCGGGACACGGGTTTTGAAGCTTTCTTT
-,14,TRBV18,TRBJ1-4,-,CASSLTALNEKLFF,TGTGCCAGCTCACTAACGGCCCTTAATGAAAAACTGTTTTTT
few,15,TRBV7-9,TRBJ2-6,-,CASSHLDSGANVLTF,TGTGCCAGCAGCCATTTAGACTCTGGGGCCAACGTCCTGACTTTC
-,16,TRBV4-2,TRBJ2-1,TRBD2,CASSRPGTSGKHEQFF,TGTGCCAGCAGCCGTCCCGGGACTAGCGGGAAGCATGAGCAGTTCTTC
-,15,TRBV19,TRBJ2-2,TRBD2,CATNRTSDTGGELFF,TGTGCCACCAACAGGACTAGCGACACGGGCGGGGAGCTGTTTTTT
once,17,TRBV10-2,TRBJ2-1,TRBD1,CASREGGFPSFYNEQFF,TGCGCCAGCAGGGAAGGGGGCTTTCCCTCATTCTACAATGAGCAGTTCTTC
few,14,TRBV28,TRBJ2-1,TRBD2,CASSTGTIRTEQFF,TGTGCCAGCTCGACCGGGACTATTAGGACTGAGCAGTTCTTC
-,14,TRBV7-2,TRBJ2-7,-,CASSWWGGGYEQYF,TGTGCCAGCAGTTGGTGGGGAGGGGGCTACGAGCAGTACTTC
medium-sized,14,TRBV7-8,TRBJ2-7,-,CASSPEPGQNEQYF,TGTGCCAGCAGCCCAGAACCAGGACAGAACGAGCAGTACTTC
-,15,TRBV28,TRBJ2-7,-,CASSLGSRGTYEQYF,TGTGCCAGCAGTTTAGGCTCGAGAGGGACCTACGAGCAGTACTTC
-,15,TRBV6-1,TRBJ2-7,TRBD2,CASRGLAGGPYEQYF,TGTGCCAGCAGGGGACTAGCGGGAGGGCCCTACGAGCAGTACTTC
-,13,TRBV29-1,TRBJ2-7,TRBD1,CSTIQGASYEQYF,TGCAGCACAATCCAGGGGGCGTCCTACGAGCAGTACTTC
-,11,TRBV6-1,TRBJ2-7,TRBD2,CASRLAGAQYF,TGTGCCAGCAGATTAGCGGGAGCACAGTACTTC
once,13,TRBV29-1,TRBJ2-5,-,CSARHGASETQYF,TGCAGCGCCCGACATGGGGCCTCGGAGACCCAGTACTTC
-,16,TRBV5-1,TRBJ2-2,-,CASSPIYRSNTGELFF,TGCGCCAGCAGCCCCATCTATCGGAGTAACACCGGGGAGCTGTTTTTT
once,15,TRBV28,TRBJ2-7,-,CASSSRTGSYYEQYF,TGTGCCAGCAGTTCCCGAACAGGGTCCTACTACGAGCAGTACTTC
-,15,TRBV11-1,TRBJ1-1,TRBD1,CASRLQGAGDTEAFF,TGTGCCAGCAGACTACAGGGGGCAGGGGACACTGAAGCTTTCTTT
-,17,TRBV15,TRBJ1-5,TRBD1,CATSRANGQASNQPQHF,TGTGCCACCAGCAGAGCCAATGGACAGGCGAGCAATCAGCCCCAGCATTTT
-,16,TRBV4-1,TRBJ2-1,-,CASSQVGGKRNNEQFF,TGCGCCAGCAGCCAAGTGGGCGGGAAGAGGAACAATGAGCAGTTCTTC
-,16,TRBV9,TRBJ1-2,TRBD1,CASSVAIQGASRGYTF,TGTGCCAGCAGCGTAGCTATCCAGGGGGCGTCTAGGGGCTACACCTTC
-,13,TRBV10-1,TRBJ2-7,-,CASSPGGSYEQYF,TGCGCCAGCAGCCCCGGGGGCTCCTACGAGCAGTACTTC
-,17,TRBV28,TRBJ1-2,-,CASTLAKTSSGGYGYTF,TGTGCCAGCACCTTAGCCAAGACCAGCTCCGGGGGGTATGGCTACACCTTC
few,14,TRBV4-3,TRBJ2-7,-,CASSRDAQFTEQYF,TGCGCCAGCAGCCGAGACGCTCAATTTACCGAGCAGTACTTC
-,14,TRBV29-1,TRBJ2-1,-,CSVQAAVSYNEQFF,TGCAGCGTACAGGCGGCGGTGTCCTACAATGAGCAGTTCTTC
few,13,TRBV6-5,TRBJ2-3,-,CASSLGVGDTQYF,TGTGCCAGCAGCCTCGGGGTGGGAGATACGCAGTATTTT
-,19,TRBV23-1,TRBJ1-3,TRBD1,CASSPRQGAAATGGNTIYF,TGCGCCAGCAGTCCGAGACAGGGGGCGGCCGCTACGGGAGGAAACACCATATATTTT
-,14,TRBV10-2,TRBJ2-5,TRBD2,CASSVGGSSETQYF,TGCGCCAGCAGTGTTGGCGGGAGCTCTGAGACCCAGTACTTC